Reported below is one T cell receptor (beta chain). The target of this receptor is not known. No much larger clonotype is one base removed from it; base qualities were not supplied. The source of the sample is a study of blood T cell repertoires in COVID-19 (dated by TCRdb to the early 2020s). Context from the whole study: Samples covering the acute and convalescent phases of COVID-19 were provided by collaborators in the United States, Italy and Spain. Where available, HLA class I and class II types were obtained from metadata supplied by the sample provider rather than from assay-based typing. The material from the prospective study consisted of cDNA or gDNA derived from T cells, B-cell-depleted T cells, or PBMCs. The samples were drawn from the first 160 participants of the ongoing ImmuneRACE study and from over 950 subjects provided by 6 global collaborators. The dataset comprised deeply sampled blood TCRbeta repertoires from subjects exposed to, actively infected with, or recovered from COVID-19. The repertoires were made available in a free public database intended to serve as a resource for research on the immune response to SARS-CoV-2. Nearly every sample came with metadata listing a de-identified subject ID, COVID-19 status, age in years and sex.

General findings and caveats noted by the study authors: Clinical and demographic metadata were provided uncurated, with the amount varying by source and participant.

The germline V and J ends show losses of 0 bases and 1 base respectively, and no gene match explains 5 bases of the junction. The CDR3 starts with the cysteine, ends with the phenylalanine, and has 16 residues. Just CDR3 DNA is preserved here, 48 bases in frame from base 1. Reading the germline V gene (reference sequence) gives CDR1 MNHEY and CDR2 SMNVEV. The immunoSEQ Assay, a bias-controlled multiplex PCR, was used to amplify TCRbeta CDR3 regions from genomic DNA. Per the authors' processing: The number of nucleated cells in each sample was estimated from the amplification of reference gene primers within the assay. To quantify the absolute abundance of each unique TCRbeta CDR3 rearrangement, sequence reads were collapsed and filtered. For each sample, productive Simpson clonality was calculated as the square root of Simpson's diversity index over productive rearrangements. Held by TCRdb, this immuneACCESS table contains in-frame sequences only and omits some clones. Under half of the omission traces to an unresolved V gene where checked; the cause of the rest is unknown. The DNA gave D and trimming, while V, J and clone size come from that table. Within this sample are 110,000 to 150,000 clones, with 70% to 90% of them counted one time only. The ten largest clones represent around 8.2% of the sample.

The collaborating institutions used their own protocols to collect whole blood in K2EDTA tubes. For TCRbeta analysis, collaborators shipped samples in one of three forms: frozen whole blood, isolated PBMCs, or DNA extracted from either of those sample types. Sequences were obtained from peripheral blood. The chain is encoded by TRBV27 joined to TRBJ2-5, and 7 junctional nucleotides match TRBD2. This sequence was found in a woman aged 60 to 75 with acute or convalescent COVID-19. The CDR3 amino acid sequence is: CASSLSWRGSQETQYF. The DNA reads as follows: TGTGCCAGCAGTTTATCTTGGCGGGGGAGCCAAGAGACCCAGTACTTC.